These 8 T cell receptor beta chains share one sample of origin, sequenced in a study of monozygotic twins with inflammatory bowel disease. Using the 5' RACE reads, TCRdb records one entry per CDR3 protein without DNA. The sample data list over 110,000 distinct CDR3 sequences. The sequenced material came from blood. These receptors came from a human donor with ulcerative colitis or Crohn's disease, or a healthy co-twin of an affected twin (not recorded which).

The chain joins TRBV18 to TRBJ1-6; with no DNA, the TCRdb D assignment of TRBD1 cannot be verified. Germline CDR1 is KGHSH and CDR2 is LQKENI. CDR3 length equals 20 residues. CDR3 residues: CASSRVSRTGAGNGASPLHF.

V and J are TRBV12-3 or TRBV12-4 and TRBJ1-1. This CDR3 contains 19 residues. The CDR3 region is CASSFYPGAEGQTNTEAFF.

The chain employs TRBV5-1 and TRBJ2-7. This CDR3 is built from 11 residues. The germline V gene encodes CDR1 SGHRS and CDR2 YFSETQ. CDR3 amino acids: CASSPHYEQYF.

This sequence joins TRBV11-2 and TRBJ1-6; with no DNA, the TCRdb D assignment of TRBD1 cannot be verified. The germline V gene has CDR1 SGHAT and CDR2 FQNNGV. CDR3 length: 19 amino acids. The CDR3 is CASSSRTGIRSGDNSPLHF.

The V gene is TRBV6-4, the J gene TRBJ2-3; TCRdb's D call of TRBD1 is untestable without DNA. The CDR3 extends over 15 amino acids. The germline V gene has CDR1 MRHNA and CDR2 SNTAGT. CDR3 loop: CASSDGTGGADTQYF.

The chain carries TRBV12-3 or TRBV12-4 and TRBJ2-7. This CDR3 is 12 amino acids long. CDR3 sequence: CASSSTSYEQYF.

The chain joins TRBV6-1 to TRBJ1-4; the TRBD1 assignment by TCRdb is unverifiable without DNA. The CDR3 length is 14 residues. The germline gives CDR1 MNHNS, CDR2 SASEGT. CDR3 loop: CASKGGTINEKLFF.

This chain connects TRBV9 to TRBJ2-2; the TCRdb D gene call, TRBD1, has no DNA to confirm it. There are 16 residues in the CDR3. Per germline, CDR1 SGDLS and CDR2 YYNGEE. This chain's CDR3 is CASSVAPGMETGELFF.